This T cell receptor (beta chain) comes out of a study of identical twins. Whole-study findings and limits: Within twin pairs, the out-of-frame alpha sequences they shared showed excess low generation probability. Monozygotic twin pairs showed more out-of-frame TCR alpha sharing than models estimated.

This clonotype was seen only a few times. Its antigen is not identified. A single record per CDR3 protein comes from TCRdb applying MiXCR to the 5' RACE reads. The sample has about 240,000 distinct CDR3 sequences; approximately 10% are singletons. The V gene lost 4 bases and the J gene lost 1 base, with 12 bases spanning the gap. This CDR3 has 14 amino acids. Germline CDR1 SGHRS, CDR2 YFSETQ. The sample was memory T cells sorted from blood. The clonotype comes from a man in his forties or fifties in good health. The genes are TRBV5-1 and TRBJ2-7, with D maybe TRBD2 (6 bases). The CDR3 DNA reads TGCGCCAGCAGCCAGGAGGGGTTGTCCTACGAGCAGTACTTC. Its translation: CASSQEGLSYEQYF.